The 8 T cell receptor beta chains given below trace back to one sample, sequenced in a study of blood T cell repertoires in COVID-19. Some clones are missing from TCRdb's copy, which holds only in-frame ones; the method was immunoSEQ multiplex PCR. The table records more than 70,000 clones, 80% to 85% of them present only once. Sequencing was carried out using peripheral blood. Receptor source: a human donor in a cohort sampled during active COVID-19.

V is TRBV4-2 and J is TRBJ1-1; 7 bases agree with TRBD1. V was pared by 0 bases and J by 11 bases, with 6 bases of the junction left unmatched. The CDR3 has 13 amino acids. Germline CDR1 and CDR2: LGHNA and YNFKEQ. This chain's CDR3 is CASSQDRDRDAFF. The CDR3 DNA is TGTGCCAGCAGCCAAGATCGAGACAGGGACGCTTTCTTT.

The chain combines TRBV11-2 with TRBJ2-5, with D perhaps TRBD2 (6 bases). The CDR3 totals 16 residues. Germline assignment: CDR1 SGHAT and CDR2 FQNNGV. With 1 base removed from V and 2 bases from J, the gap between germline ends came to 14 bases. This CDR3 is CASSLARGTPQETQYF. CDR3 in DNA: TGTGCCAGCAGCTTAGCCCGGGGGACCCCACAAGAGACCCAGTACTTC.

The DNA of the CDR3 is TGTGCCAGCGAAAAGCGGGGGCATCAGGCCTACGAGCAGTACTTC. Translating it yields CASEKRGHQAYEQYF. The chain joins TRBV6-5 to TRBJ2-7; 8 positions agree with TRBD2. The germline V gene has CDR1 MNHEY and CDR2 SVGAGI. V shed 8 bases, J shed 2 bases, and the junction held 11 bases outside the gene matches. CDR3 size: 15 residues.

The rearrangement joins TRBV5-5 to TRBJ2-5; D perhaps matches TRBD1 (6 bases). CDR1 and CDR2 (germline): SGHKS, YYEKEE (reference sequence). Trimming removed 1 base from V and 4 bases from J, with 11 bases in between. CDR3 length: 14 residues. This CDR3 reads CASSLTYRVETQYF. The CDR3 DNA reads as TGTGCCAGCAGCTTGACCTACAGGGTAGAGACCCAGTACTTC.

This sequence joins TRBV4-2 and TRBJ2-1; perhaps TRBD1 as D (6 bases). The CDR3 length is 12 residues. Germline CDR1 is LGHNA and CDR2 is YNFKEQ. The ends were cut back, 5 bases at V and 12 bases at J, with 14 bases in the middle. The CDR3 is CASSTGHSGQFF. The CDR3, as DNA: TGTGCCAGCAGCACGGGACACTCGGGGCAGTTCTTC.

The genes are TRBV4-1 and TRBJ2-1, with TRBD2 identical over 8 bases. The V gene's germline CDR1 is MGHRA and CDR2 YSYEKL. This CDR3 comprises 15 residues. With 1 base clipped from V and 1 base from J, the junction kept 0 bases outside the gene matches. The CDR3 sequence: CASSQAGGSYNEQFF. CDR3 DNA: TGCGCCAGCAGCCAAGCGGGGGGGTCCTACAATGAGCAGTTCTTC.

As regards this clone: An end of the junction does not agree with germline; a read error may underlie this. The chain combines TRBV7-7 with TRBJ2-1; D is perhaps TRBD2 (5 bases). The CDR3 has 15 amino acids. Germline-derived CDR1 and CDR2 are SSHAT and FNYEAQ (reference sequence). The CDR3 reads CASSGAASSYNEQFF. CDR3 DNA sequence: TGTGCTAGCAGCGGAGCGGCGAGCTCCTACAATGAGCAGTTCTTC.

CDR3 in amino acids: CASSSSIEETQYF. The CDR3 nucleotides are TGTGCCAGCAGTTCGTCTATAGAGGAGACCCAGTACTTC. The chain carries TRBV12-3 or TRBV12-4 and TRBJ2-5; D is uncertain. The CDR3 is 13 amino acids. Trimming cost V 4 bases and J 5 bases, with 11 bases left between them.